Each of the 15 T cell receptor beta chains below was sequenced from the same sample in a study of blood T cell repertoires in COVID-19. Only in-frame clones appear in the TCRdb table, and some are missing; sequencing was by immunoSEQ multiplex PCR. The sample yields about 270,000 clones, 88% seen once. Material for sequencing was PBMCs or T cells enriched from blood (not recorded which). These receptors were taken from a woman aged 45-65 years who had recovered from COVID-19.

The chain is built from TRBV5-1 and TRBJ1-1, with unresolved D. Germline assignment: CDR1 SGHRS and CDR2 YFSETQ. V lost 3 bases to trimming and J lost 0 bases, with 9 bases between them. The CDR3 loop spans 14 amino acids. The CDR3 sequence: CASSYSRMNTEAFF. In DNA form, the CDR3 reads TGCGCCAGCAGCTATAGCAGAATGAACACTGAAGCTTTCTTT.

This clone was recorded a few times. The CDR3 DNA sequence: TGTGCCAGCAGCCAGGGACAGGGGGGCAATGTCTATGGCTACACCTTC. It translates to CASSQGQGGNVYGYTF. The rearrangement links TRBV7-8 to TRBJ1-2, with 11 nucleotides matching TRBD1. The CDR3 runs 16 residues. V dropped 5 bases and J dropped 4; count of bases not matched to a gene: 9. CDR1 is SGHVS and CDR2 is FQNEAQ in the germline V gene. Full variable domain (remainder filled in from reference TRBV7-8 and TRBJ1-2): GAGVSQSPRYKVAKRGQDVALRCDPISGHVSLFWYQQALGQGPEFLTYFQNEAQLDKSGLPSDRFFAERPEGSVSTLKIQRTQQEDSAVYLCASSQGQGGNVYGYTFGSGTRLTVV.

V gene TRBV3-1 (or the pseudogene TRBV3-2) combines with J gene TRBJ2-1; 10 bases line up with TRBD2. Trimming removed 0 bases from V and 9 bases from J; junction bases left unmatched: 2. The germline gives CDR1 LGHDT, CDR2 YNNKEL (reference sequence). The CDR3 extends over 14 amino acids. CDR3 in amino acids: CASSQELAGVEQFF. The CDR3 nucleotides read TGTGCCAGCAGCCAAGAGCTAGCGGGAGTTGAGCAGTTCTTC.

This chain joins TRBV10-1 and TRBJ2-3; the match to TRBD2 covers 7 bases. V was pared by 11 bases and J by 2 bases, with 10 bases of the junction left unmatched. CDR1 is WNHNN, CDR2 SYGVQD, per germline (reference sequence). CDR3 length: 14 amino acids. For the CDR3, the DNA is TGCGCCTCGCCCGGGGGGAGTGACACAGATACGCAGTATTTT. As protein: CASPGGSDTDTQYF.

The V and J genes are TRBV19 and TRBJ1-2; 10 nucleotides agree with TRBD1. Per the germline V gene, CDR1 is LNHDA and CDR2 is SQIVND (reference sequence). Trimming cost V 4 bases and J 8 bases; bases outside gene matches: 7. The CDR3 extends over 14 amino acids. In DNA form, the CDR3 reads TGTGCCAGTAGTAGGGACAGGGGAGGTCGCGGCTACACCTTC. It codes for CASSRDRGGRGYTF.

The J gene is TRBJ1-1, the V gene TRBV10-2, with a weak D call TRBD1 (6 bases). This CDR3 spans 12 amino acids. V was pared by 3 bases and J by 9 bases, with 11 bases between. Germline V gene lookup returns CDR1 WSHSY and CDR2 SAAADI. The CDR3 DNA reads TGCGCCAGCAGTGATCCTGACAGGAAAGCTTTCTTT. Its translation: CASSDPDRKAFF.

The chain joins TRBV2 to TRBJ1-4, with 8 bases aligning to TRBD1. Germline V lookup: CDR1 SNHLY, CDR2 FYNNEI. The CDR3 is made up of 13 amino acids. V shed 6 bases, J shed 8 bases, and the junction held 5 bases outside the gene matches. The CDR3 here is CASRGQGWEKLFF. Here the CDR3 DNA reads TGTGCCAGCAGAGGACAGGGATGGGAAAAACTGTTTTTT.

This clone has at least ten counts. V gene TRBV7-2 combines with J gene TRBJ1-2; D gene unclear. V was cut by 5 bases and J by 7 bases, with 11 bases left in between. CDR3 length: 12 amino acids. CDR1 and CDR2 (germline): SGHTA, FQGNSA. The CDR3 nucleotides read TGTGCCAGCAGCCCGTGGAGAGCTGGCTACACCTTC. Translation: CASSPWRAGYTF.

This chain uses TRBV19 with TRBJ2-2; a possible D gene is TRBD2 (6 bases). This CDR3 contains 15 residues. Germline CDR1 is LNHDA and CDR2 is SQIVND (reference sequence). The germline V and J ends were trimmed by 7 bases and 5 bases, with 17 bases remaining between them. CDR3: CASKSGALQTGELFF. The CDR3 DNA follows: TGTGCCAGTAAGTCGGGAGCCCTTCAAACCGGGGAGCTGTTTTTT.

The chain has TRBV27 and TRBJ1-5; D unresolved. Looked up from germline, CDR1 is MNHEY and CDR2 is SMNVEV (reference sequence). The CDR3 length is 13 residues. V was cut by 8 bases and J by 6 bases, with 14 bases left in between. The CDR3 region is CASSREFLQPQHF. DNA of the CDR3: TGTGCCAGCTCGCGGGAGTTCCTTCAGCCCCAGCATTTT.

Points on this clone: This sample includes further DNA sequences coding for the same CDR3. Here the CDR3 reads CASSFTGGTYEQYF. The CDR3 DNA sequence: TGCGCCAGCAGCTTTACAGGGGGGACCTACGAGCAGTACTTC. V gene TRBV5-1 combines with J gene TRBJ2-7; TRBD1 agrees at 8 bases. Germline loops: CDR1 SGHRS, CDR2 YFSETQ. This CDR3 is built from 14 residues. With V trimmed by 2 bases and J by 2 bases, 3 bases remained unmatched.

The V gene is TRBV28, the J gene TRBJ2-1, with D perhaps TRBD1 (6 bases). Looked up from germline, CDR1 is MDHEN and CDR2 is SYDVKM. Trimming cost V 3 bases and J 0 bases, with 6 bases left between them. The CDR3 is 14 residues long. CDR3 nucleotide sequence: TGTGCCAGCAGTTTGGGGGCCTCCTACAATGAGCAGTTCTTC. Translation: CASSLGASYNEQFF.

With respect to this clone: A read error may account for a junction end that differs from germline. The V gene is TRBV3-1 (or the pseudogene TRBV3-2), the J gene TRBJ2-1; 14 bases align to TRBD2. The CDR3 extends over 13 amino acids. The germline CDR1 and CDR2 sequences are LGHDT and YNNKEL (reference sequence). The DNA of the CDR3 is TGTGCCAGCAGCCTCGGGACTAGCGGGAGAGGGCTCTTC. It is translated as CASSLGTSGRGLF.

The chain employs TRBV11-2 and TRBJ2-7; tentatively, D is TRBD2 (6 bases). V was clipped by 1 base and J by 6 bases, with 10 bases between them. CDR3 size: 13 residues. The germline CDR1 and CDR2 sequences are SGHAT and FQNNGV. The CDR3 DNA follows: TGTGCCAGCAGCTTAGTAGCGGCTCCCGAGCAGTACTTC. Translating gives CASSLVAAPEQYF.

In its sample, this clone was seen once. This chain connects TRBV7-2 to TRBJ2-1; 9 bases map to TRBD2. Unmatched junction bases numbered 11, after V lost 0 bases and J lost 8 bases. Germline CDR1 SGHTA, CDR2 FQGNSA. The CDR3 is 17 amino acids. CDR3 amino acids: CASSLAGGGSGRYEQFF. DNA for the CDR3: TGTGCCAGCAGCTTAGCGGGGGGAGGTAGCGGGAGATATGAGCAGTTCTTC.